One sample yielded the 12 T cell receptor beta chains listed below, sequenced in a study of blood T cell repertoires in COVID-19. The protocol was immunoSEQ multiplex PCR, while the TCRdb copy is restricted to in-frame clones and leaves out a portion. The sample holds approximately 72,000 clones, roughly 85% seen once. Material: peripheral blood. The receptor set was obtained from a man aged 50-59 years with acute or convalescent COVID-19.

The rearrangement uses TRBV5-1 and TRBJ2-7; D may be TRBD2 (6 bases). The CDR3 has 13 residues. V dropped 4 bases and J dropped 5 bases, with 13 bases sitting between them. From germline, CDR1 is SGHRS and CDR2 YFSETQ. The CDR3 coding sequence is TGCGCCAGCAGCGGGGCTGGGGGGAACGAGCAGTACTTC. Translation: CASSGAGGNEQYF. The entire variable domain, with the rest obtained from reference TRBV5-1 and TRBJ2-7, is as follows: KAGVTQTPRYLIKTRGQQVTLSCSPISGHRSVSWYQQTPGQGLQFLFEYFSETQRNKGNFPGRFSGRQFSNSRSEMNVSTLELGDSALYLCASSGAGGNEQYFGPGTRLTVT.

The V call is TRBV11-2, the J call TRBJ2-7; weak D call: TRBD1 (5 bases). This CDR3 contains 11 residues. Germline-derived CDR1 and CDR2 are SGHAT and FQNNGV. Trimming removed 3 bases from V and 6 bases from J, with 6 bases in between. The CDR3 protein is CASSFQGEQYF. The CDR3 coding sequence is TGTGCCAGCAGCTTCCAGGGCGAGCAGTACTTC.

The rearrangement uses TRBV6-5 and TRBJ1-1, with no clear D. The CDR3 covers 14 residues. V was clipped by 5 bases and J by 3 bases, with 13 bases between them. Per the germline V gene, CDR1 is MNHEY and CDR2 is SVGAGI. The CDR3 region has the DNA TGTGCCAGCAGTCTCGAGATCGAGGACACTGAAGCTTTCTTT. This encodes CASSLEIEDTEAFF.

The rearrangement joins TRBV2 to TRBJ2-7; 10 bases agree with TRBD2. The CDR3 sequence is 14 residues long. The V gene's germline CDR1 is SNHLY and CDR2 FYNNEI. Trimming took 8 bases from V and 4 from J; bases not matched to a gene: 8. CDR3 DNA sequence: TGTGCCAGCGTTTCTCGTAGCGGGGGGTACGAGCAGTACTTC. Translated, it gives CASVSRSGGYEQYF.

The gene calls are TRBV10-3 and TRBJ2-7; TRBD2 agrees at 9 bases. CDR1 is ENHRY and CDR2 is SYGVKD in the germline V gene. Trimming at V came to 3 bases and at J to 3 bases, leaving 18 bases not matched to a gene. CDR3 size: 19 residues. CDR3 in amino acids: CAISEGRRQAGGLVYEQYF. The CDR3, as DNA: TGTGCCATCAGTGAAGGTCGGAGGCAAGCGGGGGGTTTGGTCTACGAGCAGTACTTC.

V gene TRBV12-3 or TRBV12-4 combines with J gene TRBJ1-4; the D is unclear. V was trimmed by 5 bases and J by 4 bases, leaving 5 bases between them. The CDR3 loop spans 12 amino acids. Here the CDR3 reads CASSPLNEKLFF. The CDR3 coding sequence is TGTGCCAGCAGTCCCCTTAATGAAAAACTGTTTTTT.

The V gene is TRBV10-2, the J gene TRBJ2-7; tentatively, D is TRBD1 (7 bases). With 6 bases removed from V and 7 bases from J, the gap between germline ends came to 13 bases. CDR1 and CDR2 from the germline V gene are WSHSY and SAAADI. The CDR3 spans 12 residues. CDR3 DNA sequence: TGCGCCAGCAGCCTACAGGGGAGGGAGCAGTACGTC. Protein sequence: CASSLQGREQYV.

The chain uses TRBV2 and TRBJ2-7, with D possibly being TRBD1 (6 bases). Trimming took 6 bases from V and 3 from J, leaving 15 bases between them. Germline lookup yields CDR1 SNHLY and CDR2 FYNNEI. The CDR3 runs to 14 residues. CDR3 region: CASRRGGTGYEQYV. CDR3 bases: TGTGCCAGCAGAAGAGGGGGAACAGGCTACGAGCAGTACGTC.

This sequence joins TRBV6-5 and TRBJ2-7; maybe TRBD1 (7 bases). Germline loops: CDR1 MNHEY, CDR2 SVGAGI. The CDR3 runs to 13 residues. V was trimmed by 6 bases and J by 6 bases, leaving 15 bases between them. CDR3 in DNA: TGTGCCAGCAGGTTGGCAGGGGGAGGCGAGCAGTACTTC. This sequence encodes CASRLAGGGEQYF.

There are a few counts of this clone. This sequence joins TRBV19 and TRBJ2-1; 9 bases are shared with TRBD2. CDR1 LNHDA and CDR2 SQIVND come from the germline V gene (reference sequence). The CDR3 is made up of 15 amino acids. Unmatched junction bases numbered 6, after V lost 7 bases and J lost 2 bases. The CDR3 here is CASNQAGGTYNEQFF. For the CDR3, the DNA is TGTGCCAGTAATCAAGCGGGGGGTACCTACAATGAGCAGTTCTTC.

The chain combines TRBV6-5 with TRBJ2-2; D gene uncertain. With 2 bases removed from V and 5 bases from J, the gap between germline ends came to 6 bases. Looked up from germline, CDR1 is MNHEY and CDR2 is SVGAGI. This CDR3 has 13 residues. The CDR3 sequence is CASSYAATGELFF. The CDR3 nucleotides read TGTGCCAGCAGTTACGCAGCGACCGGGGAGCTGTTTTTT.

The chain joins TRBV29-1 to TRBJ1-2; D perhaps matches TRBD1 (6 bases). The CDR3 is 14 residues long. The V gene's germline CDR1 is SQVTM and CDR2 ANQGSEA. V shed 4 bases and J shed 3 bases, with 15 bases lying between them. CDR3 amino acids: CSVGGMGADYGYTF. CDR3 nucleotide sequence: TGCAGCGTTGGGGGGATGGGGGCTGACTATGGCTACACCTTC.